The T cell receptor beta chain described here comes from a study of identical twins. Study results and limitations: Within cord blood, abundant beta clonotypes carried fewer insertions, but memory repertoires showed no such trend.

Via MiXCR, TCRdb re-called the 5' RACE reads, giving one row per CDR3 protein. The repertoire holds 350,000 or so distinct CDR3 sequences, 10% to 15% seen once, with approximately 7.9% in the top ten. Germline V gene lookup returns CDR1 DFQATT and CDR2 SNEGSKA (reference sequence). The CDR3 is made up of 15 amino acids. After removal of 3 bases from V and 5 bases from J, the junction contained 9 bases not matched to a gene. As concerns this clonotype: Its specificity is not known.

These same records also appear under a second study, on yellow fever vaccine responses in identical twins.

The clonotype comes from a woman aged 18-30 years in good health. The sequenced sample was CD8+ T cells sorted from blood. V and J are TRBV20-1 and TRBJ2-1, with TRBD2 matching 8 bases. CDR3 residues: CSASHSSGWDNEQFF. The DNA for the CDR3 is TGCAGTGCTAGCCATTCTAGCGGGTGGGACAATGAGCAGTTCTTC.